This TCR beta chain was sequenced during a study of T cells after posttransplantation cyclophosphamide. The table came from immunoSEQ multiplex PCR; TCRdb's copy has only in-frame clones and leaves some out. Of some 43,000 clones listed, around 90% are singletons. Cyclophosphamide on days +3 and +4 followed busulfan-fludarabine conditioning and a marrow graft. Trimming removed 6 bases from V and 2 bases from J, with 16 bases in between. The CDR3 loop spans 15 amino acids. Germline V gene lookup returns CDR1 MNHEY and CDR2 SVGAGI. General study results and limits: Skin or GI-infiltrating T cells shared few TRB sequences with blood.

Of note for this clone: Its specificity is not known.

The chain joins TRBV6-5 to TRBJ1-2; D unclear. The receptor was derived from a male patient aged 60 to 75 who received an allogeneic stem cell transplant from a related donor and was CMV-positive. The graft donor may account for some of the T cells. The sequenced sample was PBMCs, obtained 62 days after allogeneic stem cell transplant with posttransplant cyclophosphamide. The CDR3 here is CASRLSGNSNYGYTF. CDR3 DNA sequence: TGTGCCAGCAGGTTGTCCGGGAACTCGAACTATGGCTACACCTTC.